This T cell receptor beta chain came from a study of OX40 agonist ivuxolimab in advanced cancers. TCRdb keeps only in-frame clones here, not all; method: immunoSEQ multiplex PCR. This sample carries 62,000 or so clones, 84% of them seen once, and the ten largest clones take more than 8%. Germline V gene lookup returns CDR1 MNHEY and CDR2 SVGAGI. This CDR3 is 14 amino acids long. V gave up 2 bases and J gave up 3 bases, with 8 bases separating them. The receptor's source is an adult with an advanced solid tumor such as melanoma, head and neck, liver or kidney cancer. The rearrangement links TRBV6-5 to TRBJ1-5; D unclear. Here the sequenced sample was CD4+ or CD8+ T cells sorted from blood, taken in a trial of the OX40 agonist ivuxolimab. The CDR3 sequence: CASSYEAHNQPQHF. For the CDR3, the DNA is TGTGCCAGCAGTTACGAGGCCCACAATCAGCCCCAGCATTTT.